A selection of T cell receptor beta chains follows, all from one sample in a study of blood T cell repertoires in COVID-19. Sequenced by immunoSEQ multiplex PCR; TCRdb stores in-frame clones only, minus some. Seen here are 55,000 to 80,000 clones, about four fifths observed once, and the top ten hold 5.3%. Material: peripheral blood. The receptors come from a man in his fifties or sixties with active COVID-19. Each CDR3 is given with its conserved first and last residue. D genes are given only for firm matches. Clone size, where shown, is once, few, many, or a class for clones that have expanded.

j_call v_call clone_size d_call cdr3_nt cdr3_aa
TRBJ2-7 TRBV5-1 . TRBD2 TGCGCCAGCAGCTTGGGGCTAGCGGGGTCCTACGAGCAGTACTTC CASSLGLAGSYEQYF
TRBJ1-5 TRBV12-5 . TRBD1 TGTGCTAGTGGCCCCGCCGGGACAGGGGGCAATCAGCCCCAGCATTTT CASGPAGTGGNQPQHF
TRBJ1-1 TRBV19 . . TGTGCCAGTAGTATAGGAATGCGAGCTTTCTTT CASSIGMRAFF
TRBJ2-7 TRBV5-1 . TRBD2 TGCGCCAGCAGCCCCTCCCCCCGACTAGCGGGGGACGAGCAGTACTTC CASSPSPRLAGDEQYF
TRBJ2-3 TRBV24-1 . TRBD1 TGTGCCACCAGTGATTTGGGGACAGGGGACACAGATACGCAGTATTTT CATSDLGTGDTDTQYF
TRBJ2-7 TRBV6-6 . TRBD2 TGTGCCAGCAGTTACTTCGGGGGAGGGGAGCAGTACTTC CASSYFGGGEQYF
TRBJ1-1 TRBV2 . . TGTGCCAGCACCAGCTACAGGGCCACTGAAGCTTTCTTT CASTSYRATEAFF
TRBJ2-7 TRBV5-5 . TRBD1 TGTGCCAGCAGCTTGGCGACAGGGAACGGCGAGCAGTACTTC CASSLATGNGEQYF
TRBJ2-5 TRBV5-4 . . TGTGCCAGCAGCTCGCGGACATCCTCGGAGACCCAGTACTTC CASSSRTSSETQYF
TRBJ2-5 TRBV6-1 once . TGTGCCAGCAGTGAATTAGGGGCCAGCACCCGGGAGACCCAGTACTTC CASSELGASTRETQYF
TRBJ2-1 TRBV5-1 . TRBD1 TGCGCCAGCAGCTTCTGGGACAGGGCGGGTGAGCAGTTCTTC CASSFWDRAGEQFF
TRBJ2-7 TRBV5-4 . TRBD1 TGTGCCAGCAGCTCCTCCTGGGACAGGGGAAGCGAGCAGTACTTC CASSSSWDRGSEQYF
TRBJ2-2 TRBV28 once . TGTGCCAGCAGTTTATTGGGCACAGCGAACACCGGGGAGCTGTTTTTT CASSLLGTANTGELFF
TRBJ1-1 TRBV11-2 few . TGTGCCAGCAGTCCCGGGTTCCCTGAAGCTTTCTTT CASSPGFPEAFF
TRBJ2-1 TRBV6-1 once TRBD2 TGTGCCAGCAGTCGGACTAGCGGGTACAATGAGCAGTTCTTC CASSRTSGYNEQFF
TRBJ2-1 TRBV7-8 few TRBD2 TGTGCCAGCAGCTTAATAAAGCGGGGGGGCTCCGGTGAGCAGTTCTTC CASSLIKRGGSGEQFF
TRBJ2-2 TRBV7-9 . . TGTGCCAGCAGCTCCAAAGGCCGGGAGCTCAGCCCCAACACCGGGGAGCTGTTTTTT CASSSKGRELSPNTGELFF
TRBJ2-5 TRBV18 . . TGTGCCAGCTCACCAACAGAGCCTCAAGAGACCCAGTACTTC CASSPTEPQETQYF
TRBJ1-4 TRBV9 once TRBD1 TGTGCCAGCAGTCGGGACAGGGGAGCTAATGAAAAACTGTTTTTT CASSRDRGANEKLFF
TRBJ2-4 TRBV19 . . TGTGCCAGTAGTGAGGGAAGAGAACTAGCCAAAAACATTCAGTACTTC CASSEGRELAKNIQYF
TRBJ2-3 TRBV12-3/TRBV12-4 . TRBD2 TGTGCCAGCAGGACTAGCGGGCCAGATACGCAGTATTTT CASRTSGPDTQYF
TRBJ2-2 TRBV6-5 . . TGTGCCAGCGTTAATACAGGGAACACCGGGGAGCTGTTTTTT CASVNTGNTGELFF
TRBJ1-2 TRBV4-1 . . TGCGCCAGCAGCGCGAGAGCGGGGTCTAACTATGGCTACACCTTC CASSARAGSNYGYTF
TRBJ2-3 TRBV5-4 . . TGTGCCAGCAGCTTGTATACTGAGTACTTCGCAGATACGCAGTATTTT CASSLYTEYFADTQYF
TRBJ1-2 TRBV7-9 . . TGTGCCAGCAGCTTAGAGGGGGGGAAGTTGAATGGCTACACCTTC CASSLEGGKLNGYTF
TRBJ2-3 TRBV27 . TRBD2 TGTGCCAGCAGTTCAAGGAGGGGACTAGCGGGGAGGGTTAGCACAGATACGCAGTATTTT CASSSRRGLAGRVSTDTQYF
TRBJ1-1 TRBV13 . TRBD1 TGTGCCAGCAGCCCTCTAGGCACAGGGGCGGGGAGCACTGAAGCTTTCTTT CASSPLGTGAGSTEAFF
TRBJ2-5 TRBV27 once . TGTGCCAGCAGCCACGACAGGCGAGAGACCCAGTACTTC CASSHDRRETQYF
TRBJ2-5 TRBV18 . . TGTGCCAGCTCACAGGGCCAGGGGGGACAAGAGACCCAGTACTTC CASSQGQGGQETQYF
TRBJ2-7 TRBV21-1 once . TGTGCCAGCCAACGGACTAGCGGGGCAGAACAGTACTTC CASQRTSGAEQYF
TRBJ2-5 TRBV2 . TRBD2 TGTGCCGGTGGTGGGCTAGCGGGAGTAGGAGAGACCCAGTACTTC CAGGGLAGVGETQYF